The rows below give T cell receptor beta chains drawn from one sample of a study of PD-L1 blockade in urothelial cancer. Produced via immunoSEQ multiplex PCR; TCRdb's table is partial and in-frame only. The table records 130,000 or so clones, approximately 84% of them present only once. Here the sequenced sample was PBMCs, taken around atezolizumab (anti-PD-L1) treatment. These receptors originate from a middle-aged man with urothelial cancer. CDR3s include the opening cysteine and the closing phenylalanine or tryptophan. D genes are given only for firm matches. Expanded clones get a size class; other rows say once, few or many, or leave the size out.

J	D	size	V	CDR3	DNA
TRBJ1-2	-	few	TRBV28	CASSLFRRLYGYTF	TGTGCCAGCAGCCTTTTCAGGCGCCTCTATGGCTACACCTTC
TRBJ1-6	TRBD1	few	TRBV18	CASSPQMTGGFSPLHF	TGTGCCAGCTCACCACAGATGACAGGGGGCTTTTCACCCCTCCACTTT
TRBJ2-7	TRBD1	-	TRBV6-6	CASSPTGTGTGEQYF	TGTGCCAGCAGTCCAACCGGGACAGGGACGGGAGAGCAGTACTTC
TRBJ2-1	-	-	TRBV9	CASSVELRPFSYNEQFF	TGTGCCAGCAGCGTAGAATTGAGGCCATTCTCCTACAATGAGCAGTTCTTC
TRBJ1-1	TRBD1	-	TRBV18	CASSPAGQRNTEAFF	TGTGCCAGCTCACCGGCGGGACAGCGGAACACTGAAGCTTTCTTT
TRBJ2-5	TRBD2	-	TRBV11-3	CASSGGLAGAETQYF	TGTGCCAGCAGCGGAGGACTAGCGGGCGCTGAGACCCAGTACTTC
TRBJ2-2	TRBD1	-	TRBV7-3	CASSLTGTGVTGELFF	TGTGCCAGCAGCTTAACTGGGACAGGGGTTACCGGGGAGCTGTTTTTT
TRBJ2-1	TRBD2	-	TRBV7-2	CASSPGSGSSYNEQFF	TGTGCCAGCAGCCCGGGGAGCGGGAGTTCCTACAATGAGCAGTTCTTC
TRBJ1-1	-	-	TRBV6-1	CASRRTNTEAFF	TGTGCCAGCAGGAGAACGAACACTGAAGCTTTCTTT
TRBJ2-2	-	-	TRBV29-1	CSVGQPGELFF	TGCAGCGTTGGGCAACCCGGGGAGCTGTTTTTT
TRBJ1-5	-	-	TRBV2	CASGREGNQPQHF	TGTGCCAGCGGCAGGGAGGGGAATCAGCCCCAGCATTTT
TRBJ2-1	-	-	TRBV7-2	CASSLDSVQTNEQFF	TGTGCCAGCAGCTTAGATTCAGTACAGACCAATGAGCAGTTCTTC
TRBJ2-1	-	-	TRBV20-1	CSAAFEPERFF	TGCAGTGCTGCCTTCGAGCCGGAGCGGTTCTTC
TRBJ1-6	TRBD1	-	TRBV2	CASLPGQANSPLHF	TGTGCCAGCCTACCGGGACAGGCAAATTCACCCCTCCACTTT
TRBJ1-1	-	-	TRBV6-1	CASSDAGLTEAFF	TGTGCCAGCAGTGACGCAGGGTTAACTGAAGCTTTCTTT
TRBJ2-1	-	-	TRBV28	CASSFRGRTSRNEQFF	TGTGCCAGCAGCTTCAGAGGCAGGACTTCGCGCAATGAGCAGTTCTTC
TRBJ2-5	-	-	TRBV5-1	CASSLGTEWTQYF	TGCGCCAGCAGCTTGGGGACAGAATGGACCCAGTACTTC
TRBJ2-1	TRBD1	-	TRBV19	CASSPRDREGEQFF	TGTGCCAGTAGCCCCCGGGACAGGGAGGGTGAGCAGTTCTTC
TRBJ1-1	-	few	TRBV9	CASSVGEGAEAFF	TGTGCCAGCAGCGTAGGTGAAGGGGCTGAAGCTTTCTTT
TRBJ1-2	-	-	TRBV28	CASSTGTALYGYTF	TGTGCCAGCAGCACCGGGACTGCCCTCTATGGCTACACCTTC
TRBJ1-2	-	-	TRBV5-6	CASSTSTGNTF	TGTGCCAGCAGCACCTCCACAGGAAACACCTTC
TRBJ2-3	TRBD2	-	TRBV5-4	CASSPGLGGPDTQYF	TGTGCCAGCAGCCCGGGACTAGGTGGCCCAGATACGCAGTATTTT
TRBJ2-7	TRBD2	-	TRBV28	CASSPTSGGTYEQYF	TGTGCCAGCAGCCCTACTAGCGGGGGAACCTACGAGCAGTACTTC
TRBJ1-5	-	-	TRBV19	CASKQGQQPQHF	TGTGCCAGTAAGCAGGGCCAACAGCCCCAGCATTTT
TRBJ2-1	TRBD2	-	TRBV7-3	CASSVGLGLVNEQFF	TGTGCCAGCAGCGTGGGACTAGGTCTAGTAAATGAGCAGTTCTTC
TRBJ2-7	TRBD2	-	TRBV5-1	CASSLSSLAGAYEQYF	TGCGCCAGCAGCCTGTCCTCTCTAGCGGGAGCCTACGAGCAGTACTTC
TRBJ2-1	TRBD2	-	TRBV5-1	CATTAGTSFNEQFF	TGCGCCACCACAGCCGGGACTAGCTTCAATGAGCAGTTCTTC
TRBJ1-2	-	-	TRBV28	CASSASRTKGYTF	TGTGCCAGCAGTGCATCCAGGACAAAGGGCTACACCTTC
TRBJ1-4	TRBD1	-	TRBV15	CATSRGSRDRGEKLFF	TGTGCCACCAGCAGGGGGAGCCGGGACAGGGGTGAAAAACTGTTTTTT
TRBJ2-7	TRBD2	few	TRBV28	CASSLSTSGSYEQYF	TGTGCCAGCAGTTTGTCCACTAGCGGGTCCTACGAGCAGTACTTC
TRBJ2-5	TRBD2	-	TRBV6-6	CASLAGVFQETQYF	TGTGCCAGCCTAGCGGGAGTGTTCCAAGAGACCCAGTACTTC
TRBJ1-2	-	-	TRBV18	CASSQGVDGYTF	TGTGCCAGCTCCCAAGGGGTAGACGGCTACACCTTC
TRBJ2-7	TRBD2	-	TRBV7-2	CASSLTAGASYEQYF	TGTGCCAGCAGCTTAACGGCGGGAGCCTCCTACGAGCAGTACTTC
TRBJ1-6	-	-	TRBV6-6	CASSYSGARSPLHF	TGTGCCAGCAGTTACTCAGGGGCGCGGTCACCCCTCCACTTT
TRBJ1-4	-	-	TRBV28	CASSLQGGPTNEKLFF	TGTGCCAGCAGTTTACAGGGAGGACCAACTAATGAAAAACTGTTTTTT
TRBJ2-5	TRBD1	-	TRBV2	CASLGRDRGETQYF	TGTGCCAGCCTTGGGAGGGACAGGGGGGAGACCCAGTACTTC
TRBJ2-7	-	-	TRBV10-2	CASTSGGTYEQYF	TGCGCCAGTACCAGCGGAGGGACCTACGAGCAGTACTTC
TRBJ2-3	TRBD2	-	TRBV28	CASSLFLAGGIDTQYF	TGTGCCAGCAGTTTATTTCTAGCGGGAGGGATAGATACGCAGTATTTT
TRBJ2-7	-	-	TRBV7-9	CASSLARGFYYEQYF	TGTGCCAGCAGCTTGGCGCGCGGGTTCTACTACGAGCAGTACTTC
TRBJ1-1	-	-	TRBV5-1	CASSPRGGENTEAFF	TGCGCCAGCAGCCCTCGGGGGGGAGAAAACACTGAAGCTTTCTTT
TRBJ2-7	-	-	TRBV29-1	CSVSRTASYEQYF	TGCAGCGTCTCCAGGACAGCTTCCTACGAGCAGTACTTC
TRBJ2-5	-	-	TRBV6-4	CASSDSTRQNPGETQYF	TGTGCCAGCAGTGACTCAACCCGACAGAACCCAGGAGAGACCCAGTACTTC
TRBJ2-3	TRBD2	-	TRBV4-1	CASSQLPSGNSDTQYF	TGCGCCAGCAGCCAACTGCCTAGCGGGAATAGTGATACGCAGTATTTT
TRBJ2-5	-	-	TRBV7-9	CASSQGRQVKETQYF	TGTGCCAGCAGCCAGGGGAGACAGGTCAAAGAGACCCAGTACTTC
TRBJ2-1	-	-	TRBV11-2	CASSFTREESFF	TGTGCCAGCAGCTTCACACGGGAAGAGTCGTTCTTC